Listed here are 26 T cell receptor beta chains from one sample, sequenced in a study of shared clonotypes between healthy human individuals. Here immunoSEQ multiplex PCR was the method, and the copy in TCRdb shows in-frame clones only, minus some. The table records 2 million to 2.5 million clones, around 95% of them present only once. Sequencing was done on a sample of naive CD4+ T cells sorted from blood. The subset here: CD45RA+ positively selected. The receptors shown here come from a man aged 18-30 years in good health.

CDR3 nucleotides: TGTGCCAGCAGCTTCATCGGCGGGGAGCTGTTTTTT. It encodes CASSFIGGELFF. The chain recombines TRBV11-3 with TRBJ2-2; D is unclear. Germline V CDR1 and CDR2: SGHNT, YENEEA. The CDR3 has 12 residues. V lost 3 bases to trimming and J lost 7 bases, with 6 bases between them.

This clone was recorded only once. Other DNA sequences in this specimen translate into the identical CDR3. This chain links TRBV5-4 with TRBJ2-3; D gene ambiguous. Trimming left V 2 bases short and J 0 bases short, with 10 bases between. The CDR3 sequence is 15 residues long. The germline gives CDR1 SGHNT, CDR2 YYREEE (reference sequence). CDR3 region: CASSLGTTSTDTQYF. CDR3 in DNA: TGTGCCAGCAGCTTAGGCACCACTAGCACAGATACGCAGTATTTT.

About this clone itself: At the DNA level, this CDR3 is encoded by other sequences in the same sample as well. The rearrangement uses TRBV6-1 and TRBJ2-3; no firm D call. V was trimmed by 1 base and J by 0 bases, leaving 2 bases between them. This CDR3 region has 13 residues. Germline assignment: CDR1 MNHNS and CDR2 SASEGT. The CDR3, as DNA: TGTGCCAGCAGTGAAGGAAGCACAGATACGCAGTATTTT. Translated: CASSEGSTDTQYF.

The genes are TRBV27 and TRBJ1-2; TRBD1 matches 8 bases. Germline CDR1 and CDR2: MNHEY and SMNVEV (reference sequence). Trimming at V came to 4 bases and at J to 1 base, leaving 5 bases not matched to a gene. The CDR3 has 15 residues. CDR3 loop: CASSSTGGGNYGYTF. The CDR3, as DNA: TGTGCCAGCAGTTCAACAGGGGGTGGTAACTATGGCTACACCTTC.

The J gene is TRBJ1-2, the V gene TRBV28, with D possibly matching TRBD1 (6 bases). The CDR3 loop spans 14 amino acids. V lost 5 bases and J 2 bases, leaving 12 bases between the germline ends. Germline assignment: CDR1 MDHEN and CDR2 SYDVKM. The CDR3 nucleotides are TGTGCCAGCAGTCTGCAGGGGTTGAACTATGGCTACACCTTC. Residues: CASSLQGLNYGYTF.

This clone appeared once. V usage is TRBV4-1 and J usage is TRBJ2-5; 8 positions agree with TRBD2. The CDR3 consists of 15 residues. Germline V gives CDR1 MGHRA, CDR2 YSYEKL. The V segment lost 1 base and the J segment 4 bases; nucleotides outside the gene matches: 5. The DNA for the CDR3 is TGCGCCAGCAGCCAAGGACATAGCGGGATAGAGACCCAGTACTTC. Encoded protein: CASSQGHSGIETQYF.

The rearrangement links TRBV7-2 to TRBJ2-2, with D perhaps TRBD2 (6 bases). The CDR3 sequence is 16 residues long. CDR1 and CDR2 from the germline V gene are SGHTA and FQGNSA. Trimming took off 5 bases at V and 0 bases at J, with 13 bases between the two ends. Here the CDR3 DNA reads TGTGCCAGCAGCCCACGCGGGGATTCGAACACCGGGGAGCTGTTTTTT. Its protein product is CASSPRGDSNTGELFF.

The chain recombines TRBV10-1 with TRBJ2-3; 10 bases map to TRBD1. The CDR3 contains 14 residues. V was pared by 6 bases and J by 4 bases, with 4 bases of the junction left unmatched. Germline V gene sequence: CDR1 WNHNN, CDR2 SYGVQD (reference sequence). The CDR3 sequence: CASSWTGGSDTQYF. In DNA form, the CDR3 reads TGCGCCAGCAGCTGGACAGGGGGGTCAGATACGCAGTATTTT.

CDR3 nucleotides: TGTGCCAGCAGCTTAAGCTGGACAGGGGCCTACGAGCAGTACTTC. Its translation is CASSLSWTGAYEQYF. The chain uses TRBV7-8 and TRBJ2-7; 9 bases align to TRBD1. This CDR3 has 15 amino acids. V shed 2 bases and J 2 bases; nucleotides not matched to a gene: 4. Germline CDR1 reads SGHVS; CDR2 reads FQNEAQ. The variable domain in full, with the rest retrieved from reference TRBV7-8 and TRBJ2-7, is GAGVSQSPRYKVAKRGQDVALRCDPISGHVSLFWYQQALGQGPEFLTYFQNEAQLDKSGLPSDRFFAERPEGSVSTLKIQRTQQEDSAVYLCASSLSWTGAYEQYFGPGTRLTVT.

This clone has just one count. CDR3 sequence reads: CASSAGQRGETQYF. The CDR3 coding sequence is TGTGCCAGTAGCGCGGGACAGCGGGGAGAGACCCAGTACTTC. The chain joins TRBV19 to TRBJ2-5, with D perhaps assigned TRBD1 or TRBD2 (7 bases each). The germline CDR1 and CDR2 sequences are LNHDA and SQIVND (reference sequence). V shed 6 bases and J shed 4 bases, with 15 bases lying between them. The CDR3 sequence is 14 residues long.

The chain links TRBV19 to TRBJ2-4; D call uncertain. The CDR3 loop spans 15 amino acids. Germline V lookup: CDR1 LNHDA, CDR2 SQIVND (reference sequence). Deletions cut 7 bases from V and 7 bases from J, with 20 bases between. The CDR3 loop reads CASTPIGSGENIQYF. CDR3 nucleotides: TGTGCCAGTACCCCAATCGGTAGTGGCGAGAACATTCAGTACTTC. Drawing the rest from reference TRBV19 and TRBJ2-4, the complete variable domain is DGGITQSPKYLFRKEGQNVTLSCEQNLNHDAMYWYRQDPGQGLRLIYYSQIVNDFQKGDIAEGYSVSREKKESFPLTVTSAQKNPTAFYLCASTPIGSGENIQYFGAGTRLSVL.

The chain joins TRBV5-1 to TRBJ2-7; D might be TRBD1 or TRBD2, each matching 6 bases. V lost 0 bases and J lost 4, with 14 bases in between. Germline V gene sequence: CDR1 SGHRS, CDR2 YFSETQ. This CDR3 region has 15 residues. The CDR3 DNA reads TGCGCCAGCAGCTTGGTTCCGGGGGCCGCGTACGAGCAGTACTTC. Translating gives CASSLVPGAAYEQYF.

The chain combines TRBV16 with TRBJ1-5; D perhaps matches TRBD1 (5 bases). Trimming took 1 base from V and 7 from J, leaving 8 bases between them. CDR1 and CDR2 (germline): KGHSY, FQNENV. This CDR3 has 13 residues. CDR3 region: CASSQWEGQPQHF. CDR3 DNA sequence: TGTGCCAGCAGCCAATGGGAGGGGCAGCCCCAGCATTTT.

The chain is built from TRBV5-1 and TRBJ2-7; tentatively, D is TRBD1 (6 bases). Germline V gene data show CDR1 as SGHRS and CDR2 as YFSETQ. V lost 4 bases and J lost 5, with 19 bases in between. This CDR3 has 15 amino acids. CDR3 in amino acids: CASSPRPGKGDEQYF. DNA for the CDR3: TGCGCCAGCAGCCCCAGACCGGGGAAGGGGGACGAGCAGTACTTC.

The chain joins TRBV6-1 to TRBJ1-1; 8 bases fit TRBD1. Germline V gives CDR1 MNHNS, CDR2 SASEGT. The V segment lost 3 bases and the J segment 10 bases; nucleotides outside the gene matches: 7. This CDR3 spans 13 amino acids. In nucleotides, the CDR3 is TGTGCCAGCAGTGACGACAGGGGCGGCGGAGCTTTCTTT. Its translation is CASSDDRGGGAFF.

CDR3 nucleotides: TGTGCCAGCTCAGACGCTAGGGGGCTAGCTTTCTTT. Amino acids: CASSDARGLAFF. This chain connects TRBV18 to TRBJ1-1, with TRBD1 matching over 7 bases. Germline assignment: CDR1 KGHSH and CDR2 LQKENI. The V segment lost 5 bases and the J segment 10 bases; nucleotides outside the gene matches: 7. The CDR3 covers 12 residues.

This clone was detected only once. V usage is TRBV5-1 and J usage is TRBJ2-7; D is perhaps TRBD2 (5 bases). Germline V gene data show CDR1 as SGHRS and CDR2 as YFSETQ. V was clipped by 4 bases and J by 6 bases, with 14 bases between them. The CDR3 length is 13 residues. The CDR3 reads CASSTERGSEQYF. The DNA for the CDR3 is TGCGCCAGCAGCACGGAACGGGGTAGCGAGCAGTACTTC.

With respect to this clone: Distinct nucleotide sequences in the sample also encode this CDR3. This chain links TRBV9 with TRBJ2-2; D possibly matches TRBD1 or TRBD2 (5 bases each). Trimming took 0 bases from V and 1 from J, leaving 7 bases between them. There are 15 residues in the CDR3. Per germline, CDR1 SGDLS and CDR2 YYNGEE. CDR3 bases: TGTGCCAGCAGCGTAGGTGGGGGGAACACCGGGGAGCTGTTTTTT. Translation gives CASSVGGGNTGELFF.

CDR3 DNA sequence: TGTGCCTGGGGGGGCGGGTCCCAAGAGACCCAGTACTTC. It translates to CAWGGGSQETQYF. The chain joins TRBV30 to TRBJ2-5, with D tentatively TRBD1 (6 bases). The V and J ends lost 5 bases and 1 base respectively, with 11 bases between them. The CDR3 is made up of 13 amino acids. Germline CDR1 reads GTSNPN; CDR2 reads SVGIG (reference sequence). The full variable domain, in which reference TRBV30 and TRBJ2-5 provide the parts outside the CDR3, is SQTIHQWPATLVQPVGSPLSLECTVEGTSNPNLYWYRQAAGRGLQLLFYSVGIGQISSEVPQNLSASRPQDRQFILSSKKLLLSDSGFYLCAWGGGSQETQYFGPGTRLLVL.

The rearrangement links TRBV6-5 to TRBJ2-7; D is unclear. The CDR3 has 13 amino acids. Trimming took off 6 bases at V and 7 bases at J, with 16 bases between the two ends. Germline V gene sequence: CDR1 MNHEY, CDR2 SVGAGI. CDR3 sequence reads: CASSNLVAREQYF. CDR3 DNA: TGTGCCAGCAGCAATTTAGTGGCTCGTGAGCAGTACTTC.

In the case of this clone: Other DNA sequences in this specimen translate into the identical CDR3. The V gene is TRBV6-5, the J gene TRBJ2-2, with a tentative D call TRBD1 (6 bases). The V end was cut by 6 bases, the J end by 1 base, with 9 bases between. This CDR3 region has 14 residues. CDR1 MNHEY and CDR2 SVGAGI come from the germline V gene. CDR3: CASSPTGNTGELFF. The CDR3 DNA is TGTGCCAGCAGCCCGACAGGGAACACCGGGGAGCTGTTTTTT.

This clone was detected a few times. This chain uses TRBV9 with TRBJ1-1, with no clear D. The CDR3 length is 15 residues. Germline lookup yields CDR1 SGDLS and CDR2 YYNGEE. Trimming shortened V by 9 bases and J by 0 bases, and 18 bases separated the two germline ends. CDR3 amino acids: CAKFCTLDMNTEAFF. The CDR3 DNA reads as TGTGCCAAATTTTGTACACTAGACATGAACACTGAAGCTTTCTTT.

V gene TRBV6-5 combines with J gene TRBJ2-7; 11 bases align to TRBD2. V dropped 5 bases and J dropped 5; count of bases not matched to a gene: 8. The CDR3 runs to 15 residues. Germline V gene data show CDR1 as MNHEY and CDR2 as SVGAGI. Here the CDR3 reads CASSPSGGQGDEQYF. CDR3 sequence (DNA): TGTGCCAGCAGTCCTAGCGGGGGGCAAGGCGACGAGCAGTACTTC.

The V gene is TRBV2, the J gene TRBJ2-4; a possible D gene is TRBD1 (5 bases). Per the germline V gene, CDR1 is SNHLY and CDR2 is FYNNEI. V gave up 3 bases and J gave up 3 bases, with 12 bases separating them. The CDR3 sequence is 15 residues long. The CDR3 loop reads CASSDRASGKNIQYF. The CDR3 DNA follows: TGTGCCAGCAGTGACAGGGCGTCTGGCAAAAACATTCAGTACTTC. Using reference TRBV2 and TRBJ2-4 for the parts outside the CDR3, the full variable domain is EPEVTQTPSHQVTQMGQEVILRCVPISNHLYFYWYRQILGQKVEFLVSFYNNEISEKSEIFDDQFSVERPDGSNFTLKIRSTKLEDSAMYFCASSDRASGKNIQYFGAGTRLSVL.

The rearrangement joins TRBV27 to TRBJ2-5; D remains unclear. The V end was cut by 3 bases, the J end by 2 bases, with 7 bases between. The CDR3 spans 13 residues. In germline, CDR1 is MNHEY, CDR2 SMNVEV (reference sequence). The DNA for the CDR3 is TGTGCCAGCAGTTTTCGGCCTCAAGAGACCCAGTACTTC. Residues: CASSFRPQETQYF.

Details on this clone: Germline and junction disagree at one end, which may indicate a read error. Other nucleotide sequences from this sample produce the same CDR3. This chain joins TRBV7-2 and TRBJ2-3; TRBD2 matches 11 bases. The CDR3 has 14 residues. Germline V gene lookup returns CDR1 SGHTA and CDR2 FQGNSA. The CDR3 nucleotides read TGTGCCAGCAGGTTAGCGGGAGGGACAGATACGCAGTATTTT. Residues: CASRLAGGTDTQYF.